One and the same sample provided the 9 T cell receptor beta chains below, sequenced in a study of blood T cell repertoires in COVID-19 (dated by TCRdb to 2018 to 2021). Libraries were prepared through the immunoSEQ multiplex PCR assay. The table was pulled from immuneACCESS by TCRdb, which kept in-frame rearrangements only. Such tables lose some clones; where checked, under half of the loss comes from unresolved V genes, and the rest has no known cause. This sample lists some 310,000 clones; 75% to 90% were detected once. Less than 3.5% of the sample is taken by the ten largest. The sample taken for sequencing was peripheral blood. The receptor source for this set is a woman aged 30 to 39 with COVID-19, enrolled during active disease.

The chain uses TRBV5-5 and TRBJ2-1, with D possibly TRBD1 on 6 matching bases. Per the germline V gene, CDR1 is SGHKS and CDR2 is YYEKEE (reference sequence). V was clipped by 0 bases and J by 10 bases, with 11 bases between them. The CDR3 has 13 amino acids. The DNA of the CDR3 is TGTGCCAGCAGCTTGGAGGGGGTAGGGGAGCAGTTCTTC. Residues: CASSLEGVGEQFF.

The chain links TRBV2 to TRBJ2-1, with D uncertain. Germline V lookup: CDR1 SNHLY, CDR2 FYNNEI. V was pared by 6 bases and J by 4 bases, with 16 bases between. This CDR3 comprises 15 residues. CDR3 DNA sequence: TGTGCCAGCAGGGGCTTCACAGCAGGATACAATGAGCAGTTCTTC. Amino acids: CASRGFTAGYNEQFF.

This clone appeared once. The chain has TRBV28 and TRBJ1-2; TRBD1 matches at 7 bases. The V segment lost 6 bases and the J segment 8 bases; nucleotides outside the gene matches: 9. The CDR3 is 13 residues long. The V gene's germline CDR1 is MDHEN and CDR2 SYDVKM. The CDR3 coding sequence is TGTGCCAGCAGACCAACGACAGGGCGCGGCTACACCTTC. Translation gives CASRPTTGRGYTF.

The genes are TRBV6-6 and TRBJ1-5; 9 bases are a match to TRBD1. With V trimmed by 6 bases and J by 6 bases, 12 bases remained unmatched. CDR3 size: 16 residues. Germline assignment: CDR1 MNHNY and CDR2 SVGAGI (reference sequence). In nucleotides, the CDR3 is TGTGCCAGCAGCCGCGGACAGGGGTCTAATAGTCAGCCCCAGCATTTT. This translates into CASSRGQGSNSQPQHF.

V and J are TRBV7-2 and TRBJ1-2; D remains ambiguous. CDR1 and CDR2 from the germline V gene are SGHTA and FQGNSA. This CDR3 region has 12 residues. V lost 5 bases and J 2 bases, leaving 6 bases between the germline ends. CDR3 bases: TGTGCCAGCAGCATTAGAAACTATGGCTACACCTTC. Residues: CASSIRNYGYTF.

The chain uses TRBV2 and TRBJ1-6, with TRBD1 matching over 7 bases. The V gene's germline CDR1 is SNHLY and CDR2 FYNNEI. Germline trimming cut 3 bases from V and 7 bases from J; bases unmatched to any gene: 6. The CDR3 extends over 15 amino acids. The CDR3 DNA reads TGTGCCAGCAGTGAGACAGGGAGTCCGAATTCACCCCTCCACTTT. Protein: CASSETGSPNSPLHF.

In its sample, this clone was seen a few times. This rearrangement joins TRBV28 to TRBJ2-1; 11 nucleotides match TRBD2. The CDR3 consists of 21 residues. CDR1 and CDR2 (germline): MDHEN, SYDVKM. V was clipped by 0 bases and J by 7 bases; unmatched bases: 20. In nucleotides, the CDR3 is TGTGCCAGCAGTTTATGGGCTGGCAGGTTCACGACTAGCGGGATTTGGAATGAGCAGTTCTTC. It codes for CASSLWAGRFTTSGIWNEQFF.

This clone was observed once. Other DNA sequences within the sample encode an identical CDR3. V gene TRBV5-1 combines with J gene TRBJ1-3, with D possibly being TRBD1 (6 bases). V dropped 0 bases and J dropped 2 bases, with 9 bases sitting between them. Germline CDR1 and CDR2: SGHRS and YFSETQ. The CDR3 contains 15 residues. CDR3 DNA sequence: TGCGCCAGCAGCTTGGAAGGGGGTACTGGAAACACCATATATTTT. Translated: CASSLEGGTGNTIYF. Supplemented by reference TRBV5-1 and TRBJ1-3, the full variable domain reads KAGVTQTPRYLIKTRGQQVTLSCSPISGHRSVSWYQQTPGQGLQFLFEYFSETQRNKGNFPGRFSGRQFSNSRSEMNVSTLELGDSALYLCASSLEGGTGNTIYFGEGSWLTVV.

In this sample, this clone turned up once. The J gene is TRBJ2-1, the V gene TRBV11-1; the D gene is possibly TRBD2 (6 bases). Germline V gene lookup returns CDR1 SGHAT and CDR2 FQDESV (reference sequence). The CDR3 extends over 13 amino acids. Trimming took off 1 base at V and 9 bases at J, with 10 bases between the two ends. The CDR3 is CASSLGREAEQFF. The CDR3 nucleotides read TGTGCCAGCAGCTTAGGCAGGGAGGCTGAGCAGTTCTTC.